This T cell receptor (beta chain) was documented in a study of graft-versus-host responses after intestinal transplantation. For the study at large: Anti-thymocyte globulin induction preceded about 3 years of tacrolimus and steroid maintenance in all recipients.

Germline V CDR1 and CDR2: SGDLS, YYNGEE. CDR3 size: 16 residues. The V segment lost 3 bases and the J segment 4 bases; nucleotides outside the gene matches: 7. With respect to this clone: What it binds is unknown.

Broader study findings: The authors found GvH clones in recipient marrow, some appearing first in ileum or blood. Allografts of one patient group, those with graft-donor T cell macrochimerism, had high graft-versus-host to host-versus-graft clonal ratios. Early declines in HvG clones that occurred post-transplant were associated with peak circulating GvH clone levels.

Profiling relied on immunoSEQ multiplex PCR, and the TCRdb table lists in-frame clones only, not all of them. Of 60,000 to 80,000 clones in the sample, about 90% were seen once. This specimen was unstimulated CD8+ T cells sorted from spleen or lymph node cells, taken before intestinal transplant. The receptor was isolated from a human donor who received an intestinal transplant. The chain couples TRBV9 to TRBJ2-3; 11 bases map to TRBD2. As DNA, the CDR3 is TGTGCCAGCAGCGAAGTAGCGGGGGGGTTGGCAGATACGCAGTATTTT. Translated: CASSEVAGGLADTQYF.